A selection of T cell receptor beta chains follows, all from one sample in a study of CD8+ T cells in alopecia areata. The assay was immunoSEQ multiplex PCR, and TCRdb's table has in-frame clones only and misses some. The table records roughly 180,000 clones, roughly 63% of them present only once. The source was CD4+ T cells sorted from blood, collected at week 0. All receptors derive from a human donor with alopecia areata. CDR3s include the opening cysteine and the closing phenylalanine or tryptophan. D genes are given only for firm matches. Expanded clones are given a class, and other clones once, few, many or no size at all.

TRBD1	TRBJ1-2	NA	TRBV9	18	CASSARIGTGTGEDGYTF	TGTGCCAGCAGCGCCCGAATTGGGACCGGGACAGGGGAAGATGGCTACACCTTC
TRBD2	TRBJ2-1	NA	TRBV2	15	CASSEDGGAYNEQFF	TGTGCCAGCAGTGAGGACGGGGGGGCCTACAATGAGCAGTTCTTC
TRBD1	TRBJ1-6	NA	TRBV10-3	14	CAISAGTGNSPLHF	TGTGCCATCAGTGCCGGGACAGGGAATTCACCCCTCCACTTT
NA	TRBJ1-1	NA	TRBV18	13	CASSPIRGTEAFF	TGTGCCAGCTCACCAATTCGGGGCACTGAAGCTTTCTTT
TRBD1	TRBJ1-2	NA	TRBV29-1	13	CSVGTGVNYGYTF	TGCAGCGTTGGGACAGGCGTAAACTATGGCTACACCTTC
NA	TRBJ2-3	NA	TRBV12-5	15	CASGFWSSGADTQYF	TGTGCTAGTGGTTTTTGGTCATCCGGCGCAGATACGCAGTATTTT
NA	TRBJ2-1	NA	TRBV15	14	CATSRDPGANEQFF	TGTGCCACCAGCAGAGATCCGGGCGCTAATGAGCAGTTCTTC
NA	TRBJ2-4	NA	TRBV28	13	CASSKQGLVIQYF	TGTGCCAGCAGTAAACAGGGCTTGGTCATTCAGTACTTC
TRBD1	TRBJ1-5	few	TRBV29-1	12	CSVGAGGEPQHF	TGCAGCGTTGGTGCAGGGGGCGAGCCCCAGCATTTT
TRBD2	TRBJ2-1	NA	TRBV7-3	14	CASSLGLAFNEQFF	TGTGCCAGCAGCTTGGGACTAGCCTTTAATGAGCAGTTCTTC
NA	TRBJ2-6	few	TRBV5-1	16	CASSPPGAEGPTVLTF	TGCGCCAGCAGTCCCCCGGGCGCCGAGGGACCAACCGTCCTGACTTTC
NA	TRBJ2-3	NA	TRBV29-1	12	CSVEWDTDTQYF	TGCAGCGTTGAATGGGACACAGATACGCAGTATTTT
NA	TRBJ2-7	NA	TRBV11-1	13	CASSEQGLNEQYF	TGTGCCAGCAGCGAACAGGGTCTCAACGAGCAGTACTTC
NA	TRBJ2-7	few	TRBV4-3	13	CASSRGGGYEQYF	TGCGCCAGCAGCCGGGGGGGCGGGTACGAGCAGTACTTC
NA	TRBJ2-1	NA	TRBV14	12	CASSQLGHEQFF	TGTGCCAGCAGCCAGTTGGGCCATGAGCAGTTCTTC
NA	TRBJ2-1	NA	TRBV29-1	13	CSVDKGSYNEQFF	TGCAGCGTTGATAAGGGCTCCTACAATGAGCAGTTCTTC
NA	TRBJ2-1	NA	TRBV2	13	CASSTHGGAEQFF	TGTGCCAGCAGTACTCACGGTGGAGCGGAGCAGTTCTTC
NA	TRBJ1-1	NA	TRBV6-1	12	CASMRVVGEAFF	TGTGCCAGCATGCGGGTGGTGGGTGAAGCTTTCTTT
NA	TRBJ2-1	once	TRBV2	12	CASGRGTSEQFF	TGTGCCAGCGGCCGGGGGACAAGTGAGCAGTTCTTC
NA	TRBJ2-7	NA	TRBV29-1	12	CSFTRGADEQYF	TGCAGCTTCACTCGGGGTGCGGACGAGCAGTACTTC
TRBD1	TRBJ1-1	few	TRBV25-1	14	CASSARTGQLRAFF	TGTGCCAGCAGTGCCCGGACAGGGCAGCTGCGAGCTTTCTTT
TRBD1	TRBJ2-5	NA	TRBV19	14	CASSMAGGGETQYF	TGTGCCAGTAGTATGGCAGGGGGCGGGGAGACCCAGTACTTC
TRBD1	TRBJ2-1	NA	TRBV5-1	14	CASSLGQGYNEQFF	TGCGCCAGCAGCTTGGGACAGGGGTACAATGAGCAGTTCTTC
NA	TRBJ2-1	NA	TRBV29-1	16	CSAAYVKRVPSNEQFF	TGCAGCGCTGCATACGTAAAGCGGGTCCCCTCCAATGAGCAGTTCTTC
NA	TRBJ1-1	NA	TRBV2	13	CASSYTGKTEAFF	TGTGCCAGCAGTTACACAGGGAAAACTGAAGCTTTCTTT
NA	TRBJ2-3	NA	TRBV19	14	CASSGGHGTDTQYF	TGTGCCAGTAGTGGGGGACATGGCACAGATACGCAGTATTTT
NA	TRBJ1-1	NA	TRBV7-2	14	CASSSQRGAGGAFF	TGTGCCAGCAGCTCCCAAAGGGGGGCGGGTGGAGCTTTCTTT
NA	TRBJ2-7	NA	TRBV9	16	CASSVGRQRIISEQYF	TGTGCCAGCAGCGTAGGACGTCAACGCATCATTTCCGAGCAGTACTTC
NA	TRBJ2-5	NA	TRBV7-7	16	CASSSGVRSLQETQYF	TGTGCCAGCAGCTCCGGGGTCCGGAGTCTGCAAGAGACCCAGTACTTC
TRBD2	TRBJ2-2	few	TRBV27	15	CASSPVAGDTGELFF	TGTGCCAGCAGTCCGGTAGCGGGAGATACCGGGGAGCTGTTTTTT
TRBD1	TRBJ1-2	NA	TRBV18	14	CASSPGTGVYGYTF	TGTGCCAGCTCACCCGGGACAGGGGTCTATGGCTACACCTTC
NA	TRBJ2-2	NA	TRBV30	15	CAWSLGGSFTGELFF	TGTGCCTGGAGTTTAGGGGGGTCTTTCACCGGGGAGCTGTTTTTT
NA	TRBJ1-1	once	TRBV2	14	CASSGTSYRSEAFF	TGTGCCAGCAGTGGGACTTCCTATCGGTCTGAAGCTTTCTTT
NA	TRBJ1-2	few	TRBV30	12	CAWSPRGSGYTF	TGTGCCTGGAGTCCCCGTGGCAGCGGCTACACCTTC
NA	TRBJ2-2	NA	TRBV29-1	14	CSVDPGLNTGELFF	TGCAGCGTGGACCCGGGACTGAACACCGGGGAGCTGTTTTTT
NA	TRBJ1-2	NA	TRBV29-1	14	CSVDWQERGYGYTF	TGCAGCGTTGATTGGCAGGAGAGAGGCTATGGCTACACCTTC
TRBD1	TRBJ2-3	NA	TRBV11-2	14	CASQEDRGSDTQYF	TGTGCCAGCCAGGAGGACAGGGGCAGTGATACGCAGTATTTT
TRBD1	TRBJ2-7	NA	TRBV5-1	16	CASRKVGDRVFYEQYF	TGCGCCAGCCGGAAGGTCGGCGACAGGGTTTTCTACGAGCAGTACTTC